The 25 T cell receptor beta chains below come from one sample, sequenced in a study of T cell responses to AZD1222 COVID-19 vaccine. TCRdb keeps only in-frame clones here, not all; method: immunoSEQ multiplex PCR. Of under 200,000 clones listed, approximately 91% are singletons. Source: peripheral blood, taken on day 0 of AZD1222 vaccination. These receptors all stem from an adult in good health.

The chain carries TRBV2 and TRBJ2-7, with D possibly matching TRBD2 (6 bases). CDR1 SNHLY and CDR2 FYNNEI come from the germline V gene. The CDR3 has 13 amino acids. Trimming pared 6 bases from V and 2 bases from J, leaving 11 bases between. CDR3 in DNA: TGTGCCAGCAGGCGGGACGGAGCCTACGAGCAGTACTTC. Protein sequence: CASRRDGAYEQYF.

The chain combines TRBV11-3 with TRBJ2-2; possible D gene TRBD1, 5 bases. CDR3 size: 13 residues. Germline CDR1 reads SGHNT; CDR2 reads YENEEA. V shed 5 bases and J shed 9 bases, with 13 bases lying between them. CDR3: CASSPPQGRELFF. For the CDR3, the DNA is TGTGCCAGCAGCCCTCCTCAGGGAAGGGAGCTGTTTTTT.

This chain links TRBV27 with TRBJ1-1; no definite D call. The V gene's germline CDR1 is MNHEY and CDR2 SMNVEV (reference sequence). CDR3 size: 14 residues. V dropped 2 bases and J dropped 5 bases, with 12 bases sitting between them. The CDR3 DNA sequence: TGTGCCAGCAGTTTAGGAGGGCCGGGGACTGAAGCTTTCTTT. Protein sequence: CASSLGGPGTEAFF.

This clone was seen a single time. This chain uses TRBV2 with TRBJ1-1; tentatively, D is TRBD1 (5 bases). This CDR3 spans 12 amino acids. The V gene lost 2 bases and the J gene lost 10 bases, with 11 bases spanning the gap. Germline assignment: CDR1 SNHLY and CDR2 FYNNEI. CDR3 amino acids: CASSEMVRGAFF. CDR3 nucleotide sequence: TGTGCCAGCAGTGAAATGGTAAGGGGAGCTTTCTTT.

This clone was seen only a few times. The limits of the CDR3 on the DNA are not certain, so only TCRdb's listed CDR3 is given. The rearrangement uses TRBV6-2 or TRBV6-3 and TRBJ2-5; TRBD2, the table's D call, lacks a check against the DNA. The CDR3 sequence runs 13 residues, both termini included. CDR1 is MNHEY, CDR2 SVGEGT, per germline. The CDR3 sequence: CASSSSEPGTQYF.

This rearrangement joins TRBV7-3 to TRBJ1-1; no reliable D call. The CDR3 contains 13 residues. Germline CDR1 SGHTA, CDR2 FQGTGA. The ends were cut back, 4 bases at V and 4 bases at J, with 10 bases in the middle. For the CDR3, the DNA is TGTGCCAGCAGCTCCCGAACCCCCACTGAAGCTTTCTTT. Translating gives CASSSRTPTEAFF.

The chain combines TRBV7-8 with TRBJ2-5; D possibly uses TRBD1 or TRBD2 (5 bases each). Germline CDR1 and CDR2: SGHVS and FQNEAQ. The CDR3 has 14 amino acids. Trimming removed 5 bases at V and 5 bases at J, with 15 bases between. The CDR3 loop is CASSGDLGSETQYF. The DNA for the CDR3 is TGTGCCAGCAGCGGGGACCTCGGCTCGGAGACCCAGTACTTC.

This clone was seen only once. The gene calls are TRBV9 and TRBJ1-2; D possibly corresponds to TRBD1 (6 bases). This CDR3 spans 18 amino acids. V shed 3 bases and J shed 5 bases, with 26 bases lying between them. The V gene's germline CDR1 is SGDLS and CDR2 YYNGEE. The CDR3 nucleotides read TGTGCCAGCAGCGAATCGGGGATGGCGGACAGTAACGAGTATGGCTACACCTTC. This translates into CASSESGMADSNEYGYTF.

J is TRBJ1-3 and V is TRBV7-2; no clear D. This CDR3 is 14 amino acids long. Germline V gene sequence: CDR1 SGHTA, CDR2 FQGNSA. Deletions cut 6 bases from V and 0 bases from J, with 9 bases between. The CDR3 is CASSSGYSGNTIYF. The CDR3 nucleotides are TGTGCCAGCAGTTCCGGGTACTCTGGAAACACCATATATTTT.

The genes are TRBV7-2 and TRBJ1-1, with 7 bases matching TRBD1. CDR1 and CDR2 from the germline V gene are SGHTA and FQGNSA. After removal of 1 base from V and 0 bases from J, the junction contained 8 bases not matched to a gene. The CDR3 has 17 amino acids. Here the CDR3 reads CASSLGPPGGMNTEAFF. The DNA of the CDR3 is TGTGCCAGCAGCTTAGGCCCGCCAGGGGGGATGAACACTGAAGCTTTCTTT.

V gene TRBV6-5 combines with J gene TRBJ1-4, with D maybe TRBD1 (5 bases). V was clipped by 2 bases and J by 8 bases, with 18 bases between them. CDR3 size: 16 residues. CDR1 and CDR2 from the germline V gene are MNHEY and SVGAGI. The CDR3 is CASSYRRSQGGEKLFF. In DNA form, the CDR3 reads TGTGCCAGCAGTTACCGGCGTTCGCAGGGTGGGGAAAAACTGTTTTTT.

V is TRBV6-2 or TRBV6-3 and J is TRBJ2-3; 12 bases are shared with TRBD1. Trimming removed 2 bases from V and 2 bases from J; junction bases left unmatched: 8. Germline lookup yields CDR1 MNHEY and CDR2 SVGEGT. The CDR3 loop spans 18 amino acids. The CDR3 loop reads CASSYPPGQGAITDTQYF. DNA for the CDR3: TGTGCCAGCAGTTACCCACCGGGACAGGGGGCCATCACAGATACGCAGTATTTT.

The CDR3 protein is CASSTTPGTNQPQHF. CDR3 bases: TGTGCCAGCAGCACGACCCCGGGGACGAATCAGCCCCAGCATTTT. The chain carries TRBV21-1 and TRBJ1-5. TRBV21-1 is a pseudogene locus. The CDR3 contains 15 residues.

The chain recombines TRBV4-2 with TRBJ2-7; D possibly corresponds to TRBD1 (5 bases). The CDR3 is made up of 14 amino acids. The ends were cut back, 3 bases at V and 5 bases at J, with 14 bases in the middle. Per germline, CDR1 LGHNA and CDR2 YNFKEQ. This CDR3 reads CASSQAGSGNEQYF. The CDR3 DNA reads TGTGCCAGCAGCCAGGCAGGGTCGGGCAACGAGCAGTACTTC.

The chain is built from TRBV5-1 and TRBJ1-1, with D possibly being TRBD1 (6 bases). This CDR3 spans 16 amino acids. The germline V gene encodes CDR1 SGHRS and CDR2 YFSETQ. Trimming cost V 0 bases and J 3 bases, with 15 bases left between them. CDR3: CASSLDRAGWDTEAFF. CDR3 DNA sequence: TGCGCCAGCAGCTTGGACAGGGCGGGGTGGGACACTGAAGCTTTCTTT.

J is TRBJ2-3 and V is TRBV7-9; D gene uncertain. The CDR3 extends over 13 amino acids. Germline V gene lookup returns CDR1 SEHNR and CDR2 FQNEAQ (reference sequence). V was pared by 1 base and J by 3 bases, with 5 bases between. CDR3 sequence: CASSLDGTDTQYF. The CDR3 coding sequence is TGTGCCAGCAGCTTAGATGGGACAGATACGCAGTATTTT. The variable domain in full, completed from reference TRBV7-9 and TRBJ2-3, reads DTGVSQNPRHKITKRGQNVTFRCDPISEHNRLYWYRQTLGQGPEFLTYFQNEAQLEKSRLLSDRFSAERPKGSFSTLEIQRTEQGDSAMYLCASSLDGTDTQYFGPGTRLTVL.

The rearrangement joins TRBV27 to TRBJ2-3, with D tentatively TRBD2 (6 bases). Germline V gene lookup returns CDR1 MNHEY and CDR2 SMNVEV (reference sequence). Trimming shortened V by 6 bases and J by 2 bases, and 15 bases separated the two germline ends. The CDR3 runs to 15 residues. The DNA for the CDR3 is TGTGCCAGCAGCCCTATAGCGGTGAACACAGATACGCAGTATTTT. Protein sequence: CASSPIAVNTDTQYF.

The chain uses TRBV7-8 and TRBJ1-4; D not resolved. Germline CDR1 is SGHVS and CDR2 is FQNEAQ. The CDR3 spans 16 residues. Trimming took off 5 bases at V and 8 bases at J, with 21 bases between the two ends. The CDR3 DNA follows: TGTGCCAGCAGCCCCTACCGACCCACCGGGCGAGAAAAACTGTTTTTT. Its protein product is CASSPYRPTGREKLFF.

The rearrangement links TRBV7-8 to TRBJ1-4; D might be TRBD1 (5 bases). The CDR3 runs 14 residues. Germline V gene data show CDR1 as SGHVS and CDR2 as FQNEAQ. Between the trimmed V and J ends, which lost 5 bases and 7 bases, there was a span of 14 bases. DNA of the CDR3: TGTGCCAGCAGCCAGGGTCGCCTAGGTGAAAAACTGTTTTTT. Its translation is CASSQGRLGEKLFF.

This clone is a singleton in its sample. The CDR3 DNA reads TGTGCCAGCAGCCAAGCTAGCGGGGGCCACAATGAGCAGTTCTTC. This translates into CASSQASGGHNEQFF. The chain combines TRBV3-1 (or the pseudogene TRBV3-2) with TRBJ2-1; 10 bases agree with TRBD2. The CDR3 runs to 15 residues. V was clipped by 1 base and J by 5 bases; unmatched bases: 2. The germline V gene has CDR1 LGHDT and CDR2 YNNKEL (reference sequence).

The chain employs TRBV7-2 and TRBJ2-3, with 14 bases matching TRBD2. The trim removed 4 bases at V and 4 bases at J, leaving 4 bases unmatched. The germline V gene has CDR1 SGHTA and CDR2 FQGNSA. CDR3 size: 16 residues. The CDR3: CASSSGLAGGADTQYF. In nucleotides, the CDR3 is TGTGCCAGCAGCTCCGGACTAGCGGGAGGTGCAGATACGCAGTATTTT.

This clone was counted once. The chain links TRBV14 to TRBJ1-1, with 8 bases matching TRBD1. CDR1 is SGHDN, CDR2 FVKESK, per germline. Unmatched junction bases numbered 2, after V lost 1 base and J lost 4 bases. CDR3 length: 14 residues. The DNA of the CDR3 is TGTGCCAGCAGCCAAGTTACAGGGGGCACTGAAGCTTTCTTT. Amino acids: CASSQVTGGTEAFF. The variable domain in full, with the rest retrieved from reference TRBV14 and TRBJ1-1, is EAGVTQFPSHSVIEKGQTVTLRCDPISGHDNLYWYRRVMGKEIKFLLHFVKESKQDESGMPNNRFLAERTGGTYSTLKVQPAELEDSGVYFCASSQVTGGTEAFFGQGTRLTVV.

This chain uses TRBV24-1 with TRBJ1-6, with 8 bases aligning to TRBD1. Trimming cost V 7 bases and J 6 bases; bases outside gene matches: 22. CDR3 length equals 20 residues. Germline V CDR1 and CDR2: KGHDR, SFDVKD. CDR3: CATSITTVTDRVLSNSPLHF. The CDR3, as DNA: TGTGCCACCAGCATAACCACCGTCACGGACAGGGTTCTAAGTAATTCACCCCTCCACTTT.

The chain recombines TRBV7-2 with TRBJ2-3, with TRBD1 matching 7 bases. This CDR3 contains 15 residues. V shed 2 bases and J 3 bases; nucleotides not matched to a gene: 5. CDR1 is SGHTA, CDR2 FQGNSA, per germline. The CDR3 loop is CASSLWDSVTDTQYF. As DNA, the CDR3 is TGTGCCAGCAGCTTATGGGACAGCGTAACAGATACGCAGTATTTT.

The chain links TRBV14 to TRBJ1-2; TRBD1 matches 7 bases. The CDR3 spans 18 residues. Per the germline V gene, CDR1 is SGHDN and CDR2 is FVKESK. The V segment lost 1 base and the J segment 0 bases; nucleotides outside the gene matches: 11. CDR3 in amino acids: CASSQGTGALLTNYGYTF. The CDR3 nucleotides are TGTGCCAGCAGCCAAGGGACAGGAGCATTGTTGACTAACTATGGCTACACCTTC.